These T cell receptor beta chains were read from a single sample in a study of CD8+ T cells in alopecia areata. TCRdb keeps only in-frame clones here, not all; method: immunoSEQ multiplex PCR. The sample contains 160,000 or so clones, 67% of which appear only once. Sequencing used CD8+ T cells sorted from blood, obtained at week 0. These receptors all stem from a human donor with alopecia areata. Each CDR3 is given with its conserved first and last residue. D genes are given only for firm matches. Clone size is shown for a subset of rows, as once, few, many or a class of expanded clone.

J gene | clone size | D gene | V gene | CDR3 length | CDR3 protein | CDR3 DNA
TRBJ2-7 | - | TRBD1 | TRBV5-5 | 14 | CASSWDRETYEQYF | TGTGCCAGCAGCTGGGACAGGGAGACCTACGAGCAGTACTTC
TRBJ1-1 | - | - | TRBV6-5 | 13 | CASTVRGHTEAFF | TGTGCCAGCACCGTGAGGGGCCACACTGAAGCTTTCTTT
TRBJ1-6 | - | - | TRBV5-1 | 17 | CASSLREVVSGNSPLHF | TGCGCCAGCAGCTTGAGAGAGGTGGTGTCGGGTAATTCACCCCTCCACTTT
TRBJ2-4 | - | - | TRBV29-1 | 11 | CSVVVQNIQYF | TGCAGCGTTGTTGTACAGAACATTCAGTACTTC
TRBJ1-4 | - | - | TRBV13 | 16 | CASSQRVRRPNEKLFF | TGTGCCAGCAGCCAACGAGTTCGGCGCCCGAATGAAAAACTGTTTTTT
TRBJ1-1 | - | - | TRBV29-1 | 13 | CSLRGGAETEAFF | TGCAGCCTTCGAGGGGGGGCCGAGACTGAAGCTTTCTTT
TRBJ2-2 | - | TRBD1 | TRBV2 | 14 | CATTGQTNTGELFF | TGTGCCACCACGGGACAGACGAACACCGGGGAGCTGTTTTTT
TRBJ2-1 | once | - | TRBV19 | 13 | CASSMSLGNEQFF | TGTGCCAGTAGTATGAGCCTGGGGAATGAGCAGTTCTTC
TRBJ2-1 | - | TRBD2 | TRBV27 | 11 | CASRQGTSVFF | TGTGCCAGCAGGCAGGGGACTAGCGTGTTCTTC
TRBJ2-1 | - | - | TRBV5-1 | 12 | CASRIRAGEQFF | TGCGCCAGCAGGATTCGGGCGGGTGAGCAGTTCTTC
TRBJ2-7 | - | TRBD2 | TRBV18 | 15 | CASSPGLAGTYEQYF | TGTGCCAGCTCACCGGGACTAGCGGGGACCTACGAGCAGTACTTC
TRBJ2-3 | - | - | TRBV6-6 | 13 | CASSPDSTDTQYF | TGTGCCAGCAGCCCGGACAGCACAGATACGCAGTATTTT
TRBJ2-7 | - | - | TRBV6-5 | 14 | CASREGTVQDEQYF | TGTGCCAGCAGAGAAGGGACGGTTCAGGACGAGCAGTACTTC
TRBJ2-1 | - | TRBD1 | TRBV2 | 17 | CASIGGVGQGTYNEQFF | TGTGCCAGCATAGGTGGAGTGGGACAGGGAACCTACAATGAGCAGTTCTTC
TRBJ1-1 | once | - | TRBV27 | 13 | CASSSALNTEAFF | TGTGCCAGCAGTTCGGCATTGAACACTGAAGCTTTCTTT
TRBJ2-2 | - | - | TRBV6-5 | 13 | CASRAAWAGELFF | TGTGCCAGCAGGGCCGCGTGGGCCGGGGAGCTGTTTTTT
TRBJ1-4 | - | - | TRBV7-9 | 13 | CASSLGTRGKLFF | TGTGCCAGCAGCCTCGGGACTCGGGGAAAACTGTTTTTT
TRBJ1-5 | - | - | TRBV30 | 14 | CAWSAGVGNQPQHF | TGTGCCTGGAGTGCTGGAGTTGGAAATCAGCCCCAGCATTTT
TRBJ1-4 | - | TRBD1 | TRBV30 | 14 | CAWSGGTGSEKLFF | TGTGCCTGGAGTGGAGGGACAGGCTCAGAAAAACTGTTTTTT
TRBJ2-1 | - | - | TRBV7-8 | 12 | CASSPSPGEQFF | TGTGCCAGCAGCCCTTCTCCAGGTGAGCAGTTCTTC
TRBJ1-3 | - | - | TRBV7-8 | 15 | CASSPEESRINTIYF | TGTGCCAGCAGCCCAGAGGAAAGCCGTATCAACACCATATATTTT
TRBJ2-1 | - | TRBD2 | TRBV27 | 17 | CASSPPGLAGYVNEQFF | TGTGCCAGCAGTCCACCGGGACTAGCCGGATACGTCAATGAGCAGTTCTTC
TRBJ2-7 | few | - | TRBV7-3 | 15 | CASSSRDLGGYEQYF | TGTGCCAGCAGCAGCAGAGATCTCGGGGGCTACGAGCAGTACTTC
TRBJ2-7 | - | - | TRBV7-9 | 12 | CASTDITYEQYF | TGTGCCAGCACCGACATAACCTACGAGCAGTACTTC
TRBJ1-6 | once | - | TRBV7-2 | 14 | CASSFGGLGSPLHF | TGTGCCAGCAGCTTCGGGGGATTGGGTTCACCCCTCCACTTT
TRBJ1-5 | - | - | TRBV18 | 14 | CASSLPGSNQPQHF | TGTGCCAGCTCACTCCCCGGGAGCAATCAGCCCCAGCATTTT
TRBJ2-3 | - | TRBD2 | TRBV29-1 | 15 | CSAPGLAGDTDTQYF | TGCAGCGCCCCAGGACTAGCGGGGGACACAGATACGCAGTATTTT
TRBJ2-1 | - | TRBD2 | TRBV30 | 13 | CAWSGGARNEQFF | TGTGCCTGGAGCGGGGGGGCCAGAAATGAGCAGTTCTTC
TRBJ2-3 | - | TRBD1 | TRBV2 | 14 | CASRGQPRTDTQYF | TGTGCCAGCAGGGGACAGCCCCGCACAGATACGCAGTATTTT
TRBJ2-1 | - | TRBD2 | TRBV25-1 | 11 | CAAGGLNEQFF | TGTGCCGCGGGGGGGCTTAATGAGCAGTTCTTC
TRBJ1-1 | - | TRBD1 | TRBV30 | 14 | CAWSDGTGANEAFF | TGTGCCTGGAGTGACGGGACAGGGGCCAATGAAGCTTTCTTT
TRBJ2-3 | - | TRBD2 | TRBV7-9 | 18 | CASTPGGASGAVIDTQYF | TGTGCCAGCACCCCCGGCGGGGCTAGCGGGGCGGTGATAGATACGCAGTATTTT
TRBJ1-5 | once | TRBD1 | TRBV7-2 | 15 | CASSPGQGVGQPQHF | TGTGCCAGCAGCCCCGGACAGGGCGTGGGTCAGCCCCAGCATTTT
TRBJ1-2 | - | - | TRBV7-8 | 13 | CASSPTSNYGYTF | TGTGCCAGCAGCCCAACCTCTAACTATGGCTACACCTTC
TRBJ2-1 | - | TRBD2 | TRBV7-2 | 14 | CASSPLGLVNEQFF | TGTGCCAGCAGCCCCTTGGGACTAGTTAATGAGCAGTTCTTC
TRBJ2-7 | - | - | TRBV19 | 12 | CASSGRSYEQYF | TGTGCCAGTAGTGGGAGGAGCTACGAGCAGTACTTC
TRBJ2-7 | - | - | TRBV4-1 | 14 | CASSQGGTTYEQYF | TGCGCCAGCAGCCAAGGCGGGACGACCTACGAGCAGTACTTC
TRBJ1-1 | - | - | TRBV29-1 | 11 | CSGAVNTEAFF | TGCAGCGGTGCAGTGAACACTGAAGCTTTCTTT
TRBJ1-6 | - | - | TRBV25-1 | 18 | CASSGGPHSSSYNSPLHF | TGTGCCAGCAGTGGAGGGCCTCACTCGAGCTCCTATAATTCACCCCTCCACTTT
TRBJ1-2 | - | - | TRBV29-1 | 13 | CSVFRFELGGYTF | TGCAGCGTTTTCAGGTTTGAATTGGGTGGCTACACCTTC
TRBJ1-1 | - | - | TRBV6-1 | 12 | CAAALGITEAFF | TGTGCCGCGGCGCTGGGTATCACTGAAGCTTTCTTT